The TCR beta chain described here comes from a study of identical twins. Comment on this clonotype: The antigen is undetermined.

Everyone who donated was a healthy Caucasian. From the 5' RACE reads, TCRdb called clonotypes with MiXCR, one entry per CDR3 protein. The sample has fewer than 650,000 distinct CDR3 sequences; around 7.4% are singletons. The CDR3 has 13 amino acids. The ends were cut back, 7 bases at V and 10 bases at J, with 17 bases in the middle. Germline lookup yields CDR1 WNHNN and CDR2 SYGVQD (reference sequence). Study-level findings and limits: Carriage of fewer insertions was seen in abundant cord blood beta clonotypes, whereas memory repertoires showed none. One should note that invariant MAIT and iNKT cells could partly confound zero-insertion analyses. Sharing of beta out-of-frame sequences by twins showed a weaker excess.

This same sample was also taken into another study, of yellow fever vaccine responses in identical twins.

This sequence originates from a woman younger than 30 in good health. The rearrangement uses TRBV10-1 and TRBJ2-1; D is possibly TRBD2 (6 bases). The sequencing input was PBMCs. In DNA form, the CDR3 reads TGCGCCAGCAAGTCGGGAGCGTCCCGGGAGCAGTTCTTC. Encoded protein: CASKSGASREQFF.